This T cell receptor (beta chain) is drawn from a study of T cells in Graves' hyperthyroidism and ophthalmopathy. Notes on the study in general: Researchers found most expanded thyroid clonotypes above 0.001 in blood as well.

Patients with uncontrolled infections, other autoimmune diseases, pregnancy or lactation were excluded. This clonotype was detected ten times or more. Its antigen is still unknown. This CDR3 contains 17 residues. Between the trimmed V and J ends, which lost 2 bases and 2 bases, there was a span of 17 bases. Germline V gives CDR1 SGHVS, CDR2 FNYEAQ. Amplification of TCR beta CDR3 regions used RNA as the template. The HTBI primer set drove a first-round RT-PCR of the TCR CDR3. TCRdb passed the multiplex PCR reads through MiXCR, listing each CDR3 protein once. The repertoire consists of around 600,000 distinct CDR3 sequences, with 13% to 15% occurring once and the leading ten covering approximately 6.4%.

Sample: blood. The chain is built from TRBV7-6 and TRBJ2-3; D perhaps matches TRBD2 (7 bases). This receptor was obtained from a young woman with Graves' ophthalmopathy. This CDR3 reads CASSLNRAGVPTDTQYF. CDR3 sequence (DNA): TGTGCCAGCAGCTTAAACAGGGCGGGAGTTCCCACAGATACGCAGTATTTT.